This entry features one T cell receptor beta chain sequence. This sample stems from a study of CD8 T cells in ankylosing spondylitis. Using its own MiXCR run on the 5' RACE reads, TCRdb lists one record per CDR3 protein. The sample has 290,000 or so distinct CDR3 sequences, roughly 20% seen once. The V and J ends lost 1 base and 4 bases respectively, with 16 bases between them. CDR1 and CDR2 from the germline V gene are SGHNT and YENEEA. This CDR3 region has 16 residues. This sequence joins TRBV11-3 and TRBJ1-2; possible D gene TRBD1, 6 bases. The sequence derives from a female donor with ankylosing spondylitis or in good health (not recorded which). Material: blood, either unsorted or a sorted T cell fraction (not recorded which). CDR3 region: CASSLGVGTNVYGYTF. CDR3 sequence (DNA): TGTGCCAGCAGCTTAGGAGTCGGGACAAACGTCTATGGCTACACCTTC.